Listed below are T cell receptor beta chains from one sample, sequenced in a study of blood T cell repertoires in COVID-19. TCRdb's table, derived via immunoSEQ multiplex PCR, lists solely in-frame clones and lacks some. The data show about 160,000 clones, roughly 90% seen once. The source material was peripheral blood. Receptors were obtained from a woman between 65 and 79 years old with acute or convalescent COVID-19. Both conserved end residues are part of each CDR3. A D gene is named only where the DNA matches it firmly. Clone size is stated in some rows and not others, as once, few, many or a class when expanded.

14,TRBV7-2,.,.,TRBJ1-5,TGTGCCAGCAGCTCTACAGGACGAAGTCAGCCCCAGCATTTT,CASSSTGRSQPQHF
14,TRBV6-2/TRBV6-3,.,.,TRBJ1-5,TGTGCCAGCAGTTACTCGGGCAAGAATCAGCCCCAGCATTTT,CASSYSGKNQPQHF
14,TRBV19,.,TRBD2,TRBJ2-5,TGTGCCAGTAGTATTCCGGGGGGTAAAGAGACCCAGTACTTC,CASSIPGGKETQYF
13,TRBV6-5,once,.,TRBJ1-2,TGTGCCAGCAGTTCCCCGGGACACAATGGCTACACCTTC,CASSSPGHNGYTF
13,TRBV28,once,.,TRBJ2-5,TGTGCCAGCAGTGGGGCAGGACAAGAGACCCAGTACTTC,CASSGAGQETQYF
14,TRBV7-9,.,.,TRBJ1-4,TGTGCCAGCAGCTTTGGGGACTCACGTGAAAAACTGTTTTTT,CASSFGDSREKLFF
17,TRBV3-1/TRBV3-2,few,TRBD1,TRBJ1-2,TGTGCCAGCAGCCATATCCGTGGGGACAGCGCCCCGCGGGGCTACACCTTC,CASSHIRGDSAPRGYTF
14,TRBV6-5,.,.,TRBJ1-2,TGTGCCAGCAGTCCCAGGGGAACCTACTATGGCTACACCTTC,CASSPRGTYYGYTF
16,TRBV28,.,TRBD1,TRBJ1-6,TGTGCCAGCAGTCCACAGGGGGCGAATCACCCCCCCGGGCTCCACTTT,CASSPQGANHPPGLHF
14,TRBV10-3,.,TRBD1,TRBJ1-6,TGTGCCATCAGGGGGACAGGGAATAATTCACCCCTCCACTTT,CAIRGTGNNSPLHF
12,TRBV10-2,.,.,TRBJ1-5,TGCGCCAGCAGTCCTTTTGATCAGCCCCAGCATTTT,CASSPFDQPQHF
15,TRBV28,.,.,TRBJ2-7,TGTGCCAGCAGTTTAGGGTCACAGGACATAGGTGAGCAGTACTTC,CASSLGSQDIGEQYF
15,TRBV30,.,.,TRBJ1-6,TGTGCCTGGAGTGTTCCCCCGCGAGCCCGTTCACCCCTCCACTTT,CAWSVPPRARSPLHF
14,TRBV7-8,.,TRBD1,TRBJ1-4,TGTGCCAGCAGCCGTCGGACAGGGACGGAAAAACTGTTTTTT,CASSRRTGTEKLFF
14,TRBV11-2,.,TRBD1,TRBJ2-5,TGTGCCAGCAGCTCCCACAGGGGCCAAGAGACCCAGTACTTC,CASSSHRGQETQYF
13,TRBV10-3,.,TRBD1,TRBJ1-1,TGTGCCATCAGGACAGGGGGAGTTACTGAAGCTTTCTTT,CAIRTGGVTEAFF
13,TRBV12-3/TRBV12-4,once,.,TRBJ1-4,TGTGCCAGCGCTCGGACCAGGGATGAAAAACTGTTTTTT,CASARTRDEKLFF
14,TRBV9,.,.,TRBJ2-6,TGTGCCAGCAGCGTAGTAACTGGGGCCAACGTCCTGACTTTC,CASSVVTGANVLTF
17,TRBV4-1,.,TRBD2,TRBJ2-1,TGCGCCAGCAGCCAACAAGGGGCTGGCGGGAGGGCCAATGAGCAGTTCTTC,CASSQQGAGGRANEQFF
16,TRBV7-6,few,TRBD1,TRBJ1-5,TGTGCCAGCAGCTTAGGACAGGGAGCCCTCAATCAGCCCCAGCATTTT,CASSLGQGALNQPQHF
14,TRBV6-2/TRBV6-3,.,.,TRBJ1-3,TGTGCCAGCAGCGAACGTCGGAGCGGAAACACCATATATTTT,CASSERRSGNTIYF
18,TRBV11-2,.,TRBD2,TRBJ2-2,TGTGCCAGCAGCTTAACTCCTCCGCTAGCGGGAGTCCCCGGGGAGCTGTTTTTT,CASSLTPPLAGVPGELFF
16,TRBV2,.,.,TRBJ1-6,TGTGCCAGCAGAAGGGAGACAGGCGCCAAAGCTGCACCCCTCCACTTT,CASRRETGAKAAPLHF
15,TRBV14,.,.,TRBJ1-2,TGTGCCAGCAGCCAAGATACCGGGCAGGGGTATGGCTACACCTTC,CASSQDTGQGYGYTF
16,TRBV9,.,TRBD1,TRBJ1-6,TGTGCCAGCAGCCCCTATGGACAGGGCCGAAATTCACCCCTCCACTTT,CASSPYGQGRNSPLHF
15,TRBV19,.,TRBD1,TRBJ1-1,TGTGCCAGTAGTATCACCGGGACAGGGGCCACTGAAGCTTTCTTT,CASSITGTGATEAFF
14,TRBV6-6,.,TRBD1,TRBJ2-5,TGTGCCAGCAGACGTACAGGGGATGGAGAGACCCAGTACTTC,CASRRTGDGETQYF
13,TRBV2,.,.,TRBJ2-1,TGTGCCAGCAGTGAAGCTGCTTCAGTATTACAGTTCTTC,CASSEAASVLQFF
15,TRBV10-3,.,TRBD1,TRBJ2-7,TGTGCCATCAGTGCGATTGGGACAGGGGACTACGAGCAGTACTTC,CAISAIGTGDYEQYF
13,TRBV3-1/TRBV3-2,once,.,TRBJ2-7,TGTGCCAGCTGTAGCGAGAGCTCCTACGAGCAGTACTTC,CASCSESSYEQYF
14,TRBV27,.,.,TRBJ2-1,TGTGCCAGCAGTACCCGGGACAACTACAATGAGCAGTTCTTC,CASSTRDNYNEQFF
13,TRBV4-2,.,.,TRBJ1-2,TGTGCCAGCAGCCAAGAGACGGGGTTTGGCTACACCTTC,CASSQETGFGYTF
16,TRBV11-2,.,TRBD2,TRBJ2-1,TGTGCCAGCAGCTTCTTGACTAGCGGGGCTTACAATGAGCAGTTCTTC,CASSFLTSGAYNEQFF
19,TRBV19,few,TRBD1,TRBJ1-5,TGTGCCAGTAGATTAGGGACAGGGGGCGTGAAGTATAGCAATCAGCCCCAGCATTTT,CASRLGTGGVKYSNQPQHF
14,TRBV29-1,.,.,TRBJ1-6,TGCAGCGTTCGGCTGGATAGCCCTAATTCACCCCTCCACTTT,CSVRLDSPNSPLHF
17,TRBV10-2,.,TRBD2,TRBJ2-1,TGCGCCAGCAAATCTCTAGCGGGGGACCCCTCCTACAATGAGCAGTTCTTC,CASKSLAGDPSYNEQFF
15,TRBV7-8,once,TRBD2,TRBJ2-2,TGTGCCAGCAGACTAGCGGGAGAACGGCCCGGGGAGCTGTTTTTT,CASRLAGERPGELFF
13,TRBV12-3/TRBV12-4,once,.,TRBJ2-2,TGTGCCAGCAGTTTGCAGTCTACCGGGGAGCTGTTTTTT,CASSLQSTGELFF
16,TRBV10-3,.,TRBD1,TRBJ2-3,TGTGCCATCAGATCGTCAGTAGGGGGCCTAACAGATACGCAGTATTTT,CAIRSSVGGLTDTQYF
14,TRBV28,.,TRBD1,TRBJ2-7,TGTGCCAGCAGTTTAAGTGACAGGGGGTACGAGCAGTACTTC,CASSLSDRGYEQYF
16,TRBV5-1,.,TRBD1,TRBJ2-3,TGCGCCAGCAGCTCGGGACAGGGCGATCGTACAGATACGCAGTATTTT,CASSSGQGDRTDTQYF
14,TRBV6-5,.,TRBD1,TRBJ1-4,TGTGCCAGCAGAAACAGGGGTTTGTATGAAAAACTGTTTTTT,CASRNRGLYEKLFF
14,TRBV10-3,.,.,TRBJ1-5,TGTGCCATCAGGGGACAAAATAGCAATCAGCCCCAGCATTTT,CAIRGQNSNQPQHF